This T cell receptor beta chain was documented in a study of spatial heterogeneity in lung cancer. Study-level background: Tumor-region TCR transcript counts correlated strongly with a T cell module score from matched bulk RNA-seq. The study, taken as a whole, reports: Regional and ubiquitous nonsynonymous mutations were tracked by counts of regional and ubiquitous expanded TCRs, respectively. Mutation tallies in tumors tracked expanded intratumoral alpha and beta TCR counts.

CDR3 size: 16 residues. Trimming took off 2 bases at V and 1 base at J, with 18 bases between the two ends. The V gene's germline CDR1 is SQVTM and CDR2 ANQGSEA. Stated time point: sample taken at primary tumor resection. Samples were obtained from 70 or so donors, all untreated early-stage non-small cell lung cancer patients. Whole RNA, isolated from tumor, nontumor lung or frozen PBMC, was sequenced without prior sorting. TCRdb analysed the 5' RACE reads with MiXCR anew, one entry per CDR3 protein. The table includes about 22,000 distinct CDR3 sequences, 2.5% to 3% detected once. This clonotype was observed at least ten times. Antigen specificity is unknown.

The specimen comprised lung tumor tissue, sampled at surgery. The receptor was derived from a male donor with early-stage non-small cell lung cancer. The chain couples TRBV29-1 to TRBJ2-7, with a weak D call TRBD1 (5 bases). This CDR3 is CSVESSRQTESYEQYF. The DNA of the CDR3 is TGCAGCGTTGAAAGTTCCCGACAGACAGAATCCTACGAGCAGTACTTC.